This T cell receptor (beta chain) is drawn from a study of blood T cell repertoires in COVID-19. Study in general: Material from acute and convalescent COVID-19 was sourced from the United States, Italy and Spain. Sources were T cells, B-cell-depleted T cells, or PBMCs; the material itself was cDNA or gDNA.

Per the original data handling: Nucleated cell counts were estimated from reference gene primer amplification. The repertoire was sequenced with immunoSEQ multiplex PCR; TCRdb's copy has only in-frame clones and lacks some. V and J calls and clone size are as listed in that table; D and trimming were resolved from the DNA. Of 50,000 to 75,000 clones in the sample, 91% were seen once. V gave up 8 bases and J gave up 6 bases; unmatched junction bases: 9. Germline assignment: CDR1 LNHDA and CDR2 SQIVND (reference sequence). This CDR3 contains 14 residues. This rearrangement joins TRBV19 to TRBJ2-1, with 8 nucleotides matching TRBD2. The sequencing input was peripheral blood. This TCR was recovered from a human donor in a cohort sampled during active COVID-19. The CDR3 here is CASESGTRTNEQFF. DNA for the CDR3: TGTGCCAGTGAATCCGGGACTAGAACCAATGAGCAGTTCTTC.